This record covers a single T cell receptor (beta chain). The source of the sample is a study of CD8 T cells in Susac syndrome. Blood CD8+ and CD4+ T cells underwent high-throughput TCR beta sequencing. Random hexamers were used to reverse transcribe 0.5 to 1 ug of RNA. One entry per CDR3 protein, called by TCRdb with MiXCR from the immunoSEQ multiplex PCR reads. The data show about 120,000 distinct CDR3 sequences, about 93% seen once. This CDR3 contains 15 residues. V was shortened by 6 bases and J by 5 bases, with 19 bases between the two germline ends. CDR1 and CDR2 (germline): SGHTA, FQGNSA. The receptor was derived from a human donor with Susac syndrome. J is TRBJ1-2 and V is TRBV7-2; D might be TRBD1 (6 bases). The sequencing input was CD8+ T cells from PBMCs. The CDR3 DNA reads as TGTGCCAGCAGTCGAGAGGTGGGGGGCTTGTATGGCTACACCTTC. Translated: CASSREVGGLYGYTF.